This T cell receptor beta chain originates from a study of shared clonotypes between healthy human individuals. Produced via immunoSEQ multiplex PCR; TCRdb's table is partial and in-frame only. The repertoire holds roughly 700,000 clones, around 74% seen once, with roughly 1.7% in the top ten. Comment on this clone: At the DNA level, this CDR3 is encoded by other sequences in the same sample as well.

Trimming took off 5 bases at V and 1 base at J, with 7 bases between the two ends. The germline V gene has CDR1 SGHRS and CDR2 YFSETQ. The CDR3 is 12 residues long. The receptor's source is a woman aged 25 to 39 in good health. J is TRBJ2-7 and V is TRBV5-1; TRBD1 is a possible D gene (6 bases). Sequencing was done on a sample of memory CD4+ T cells sorted from blood. Subset indicated: CD45RA-negative fraction. For the CDR3, the DNA is TGCGCCAGCAGGGACAGTTCCTACGAGCAGTACTTC. Protein sequence: CASRDSSYEQYF.